This TCR beta chain came from a study of blood T cell repertoires in COVID-19. Study-wide background: Sites across the United States, Italy and Spain contributed samples from acute and convalescent COVID-19. PBMCs, B-cell-depleted T cells, or T cells provided the cDNA or gDNA that made up the material.

Authors' data handling: Reference gene primer amplification yielded estimated nucleated cell counts. Libraries were prepared by immunoSEQ multiplex PCR; TCRdb keeps only in-frame clonotypes and omits some of them. Clonal size and the V and J genes are those of that table, whereas D and trimming came from the DNA. Here the sample spans about 160,000 clones, roughly 90% being singletons. With 6 bases clipped from V and 0 bases from J, the junction kept 5 bases outside the gene matches. CDR3 size: 15 residues. Germline CDR1 is SGHAT and CDR2 is FQNNGV. Seattle patients were enrolled during active infection and followed longitudinally.

What was sequenced was peripheral blood. The sequence was obtained from a man between 25 and 39 years old with COVID-19, enrolled during active disease. The rearrangement links TRBV11-2 to TRBJ2-7; 10 bases agree with TRBD1. For the CDR3, the DNA is TGTGCCAGCAGTCTCGGACAGGGGGGCTCCTACGAGCAGTACTTC. Residues: CASSLGQGGSYEQYF.